Here is one T cell receptor beta chain with its context. No cognate antigen has been identified for it. Base qualities were left out, and no much larger clone turns up one base away. This record comes from a study of blood T cell repertoires in COVID-19 (dated by TCRdb to the early 2020s). With regard to the full study: Collaborator samples came from the United States, Italy and Spain and covered acute and convalescent phases of COVID-19. Deeply sampled blood TCRbeta repertoires from subjects exposed to, actively infected with, or recovered from COVID-19 were included in the dataset. Samples were obtained from the ongoing ImmuneRACE study (first 160 participants) and from 950 to 1,500 subjects provided by 6 global collaborators. Where available, HLA class I and class II types were obtained from metadata supplied by the sample provider rather than from assay-based typing. A de-identified subject ID, COVID-19 status, age in years and sex were almost always included in the sample metadata. The prospective study material was composed of cDNA or gDNA derived from T cells, B-cell-depleted T cells, or PBMCs. The repertoires were made available in a free public database intended to serve as a resource for research on the immune response to SARS-CoV-2. Broad study findings and their caveats: The quantity of clinical and demographic metadata differed by source and by participant and was supplied without curation.

TCRbeta CDR3 regions were amplified from genomic DNA using the immunoSEQ Assay, a bias-controlled multiplex PCR. Under the source paper's analysis protocol: Nucleated cell counts per sample were estimated from amplification of reference gene primers within the assay. To quantify the absolute abundance of each unique TCRbeta CDR3 rearrangement, sequence reads were collapsed and filtered. For each sample, productive Simpson clonality was calculated as the square root of Simpson's diversity index over productive rearrangements. Drawn from immuneACCESS, this table holds only the in-frame rearrangements with V and J called that TCRdb kept. Clones are partly lost; checked studies trace under half to an unresolved V gene and leave the rest unexplained. The V and J calls and the clone size are those of that table, but D and trimming were determined from the DNA. A total of around 170,000 clones appear in this sample, roughly 84% of them only once. The ten largest clones represent nearly 8% of the sample.

Based on the germline V gene, the CDR1 and CDR2 sequences are SGHTA and FQGNSA. Including the terminal cysteine and phenylalanine, the CDR3 comprises 14 residues. Only CDR3 DNA is held: 42 bases, read in frame from base 1. Relative to germline, V is missing 8 bases and J is missing 9 bases, with 11 bases of the junction outside any gene match. Enrolling through a virtual design, the prospective study's participants ranged in age from roughly 18 to 89 years and lived across 24 United States geographic areas. Cohort assignment in the prospective study relied on participant-reported clinical history from a screening survey and a study questionnaire. Recovered participants in ImmuneRACE Cohort 3 were defined by two consecutive negative NP/OP PCR tests, clearance by a healthcare professional, or resolution of symptoms. Mobile phlebotomists in the prospective study collected whole blood, serum and a nasopharyngeal or oropharyngeal swab from every participant. Additional blood draws and questionnaires over an approximately two-month period could optionally be provided by prospective study participants. Prospective study blood samples were shipped either frozen or at room temperature before DNA extraction.

Here the chain combines TRBV7-2 and TRBJ2-1; 9 middle bases align to TRBD2. This receptor was obtained from a woman aged 50 to 60 who had recovered from COVID-19. Sequencing was carried out using PBMCs or T cells enriched from blood (not recorded which). Read as DNA, the sequence is TGTGCCAGCTCGCGGGAGGGGGGCCGGAGTGAGCAGTTCTTC. The translation is CASSREGGRSEQFF.